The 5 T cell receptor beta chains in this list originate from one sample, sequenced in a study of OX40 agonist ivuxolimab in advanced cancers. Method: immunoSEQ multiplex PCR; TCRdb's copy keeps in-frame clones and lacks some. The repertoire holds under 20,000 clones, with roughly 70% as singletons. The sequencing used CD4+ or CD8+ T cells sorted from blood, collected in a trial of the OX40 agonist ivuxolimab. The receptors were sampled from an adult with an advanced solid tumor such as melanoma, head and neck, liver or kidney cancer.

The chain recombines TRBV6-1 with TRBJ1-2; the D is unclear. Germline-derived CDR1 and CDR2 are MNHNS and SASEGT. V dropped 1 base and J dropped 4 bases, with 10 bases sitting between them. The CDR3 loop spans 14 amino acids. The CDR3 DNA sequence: TGTGCCAGCAGTGAAGAGTCGGTAATCTATGGCTACACCTTC. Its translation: CASSEESVIYGYTF.

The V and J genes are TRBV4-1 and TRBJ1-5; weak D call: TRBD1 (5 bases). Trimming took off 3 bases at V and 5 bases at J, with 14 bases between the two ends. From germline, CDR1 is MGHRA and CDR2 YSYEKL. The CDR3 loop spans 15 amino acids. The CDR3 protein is CASSHGTDPYQPQHF. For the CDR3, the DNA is TGCGCCAGCAGCCACGGGACGGACCCATATCAGCCCCAGCATTTT.

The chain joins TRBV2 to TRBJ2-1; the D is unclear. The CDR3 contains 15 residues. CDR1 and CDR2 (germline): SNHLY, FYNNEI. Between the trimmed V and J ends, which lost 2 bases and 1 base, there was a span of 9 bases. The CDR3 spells CASSELVGSYNEQFF. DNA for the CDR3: TGTGCCAGCAGTGAACTAGTAGGTTCCTACAATGAGCAGTTCTTC.

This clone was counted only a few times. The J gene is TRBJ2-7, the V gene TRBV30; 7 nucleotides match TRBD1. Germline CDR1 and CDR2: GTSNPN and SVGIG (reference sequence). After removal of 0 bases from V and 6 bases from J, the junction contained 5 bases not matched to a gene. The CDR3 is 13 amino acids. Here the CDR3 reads CAWSVTGVGEQYF. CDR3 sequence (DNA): TGTGCCTGGAGTGTAACAGGGGTGGGCGAGCAGTACTTC.

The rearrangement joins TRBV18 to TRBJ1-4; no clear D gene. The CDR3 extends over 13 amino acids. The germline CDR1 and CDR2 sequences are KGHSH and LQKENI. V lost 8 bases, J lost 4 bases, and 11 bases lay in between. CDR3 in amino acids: CASTDDVNEKLFF. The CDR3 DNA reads TGTGCCAGCACCGACGATGTTAATGAAAAACTGTTTTTT. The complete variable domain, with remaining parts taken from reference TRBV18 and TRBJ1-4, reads NAGVMQNPRHLVRRRGQEARLRCSPMKGHSHVYWYRQLPEEGLKFMVYLQKENIIDESGMPKERFSAEFPKEGPSILRIQQVVRGDSAAYFCASTDDVNEKLFFGSGTQLSVL.